These 14 T cell receptor beta chains were all obtained from the same sample, sequenced in a study of regulatory dendritic cells for organ transplantation. The antigens these receptors bind are not known. CFSE-labeled sorted T cells met regulatory or mature dendritic cells for less than 6 days. Repertoires were generated with immunoSEQ multiplex PCR, while TCRdb's copy carries only in-frame clones and drops some. The repertoire holds some 11,000 clones, with roughly four fifths as singletons. Sequencing input: memory CD4+ T cells from blood cultured with regulatory dendritic cells. Subset of the sample: CD45RO+ memory T cells. The receptors were gathered from a human donor in good health.

The V and J genes are TRBV7-2 and TRBJ2-1; D is unclear. This CDR3 has 15 amino acids. Germline CDR1 and CDR2: SGHTA and FQGNSA. V was cut by 1 base and J by 0 bases, with 7 bases left in between. Written as DNA, the CDR3 is TGTGCCAGCAGCTTAGAACATTCCTCCTACAATGAGCAGTTCTTC. Translation: CASSLEHSSYNEQFF.

This rearrangement joins TRBV10-3 to TRBJ2-7; 12 positions agree with TRBD1. The CDR3 is 15 amino acids. The germline V gene encodes CDR1 ENHRY and CDR2 SYGVKD. Unmatched junction bases numbered 7, after V lost 5 bases and J lost 5 bases. Written as DNA, the CDR3 is TGTGCCATCAGTTCCGGGACAGGGGGCTGGAACGAGCAGTACTTC. This gives the protein CAISSGTGGWNEQYF.

The CDR3 region is CASRGTSGGPIDTQYF. The DNA for the CDR3 is TGTGCCAGTAGAGGGACTAGCGGGGGCCCCATAGATACGCAGTATTTT. The J gene is TRBJ2-3, the V gene TRBV19, with 14 nucleotides matching TRBD2. After removal of 6 bases from V and 5 bases from J, the junction contained 7 bases not matched to a gene. The CDR3 extends over 16 amino acids. Germline CDR1 is LNHDA and CDR2 is SQIVND (reference sequence). Combining the CDR3 with reference TRBV19 and TRBJ2-3 gives the whole variable domain DGGITQSPKYLFRKEGQNVTLSCEQNLNHDAMYWYRQDPGQGLRLIYYSQIVNDFQKGDIAEGYSVSREKKESFPLTVTSAQKNPTAFYLCASRGTSGGPIDTQYFGPGTRLTVL.

The chain is built from TRBV7-8 and TRBJ1-1; 10 bases are shared with TRBD1. Germline CDR1 reads SGHVS; CDR2 reads FQNEAQ. There are 13 residues in the CDR3. V shed 11 bases, J shed 0 bases, and the junction held 3 bases outside the gene matches. The CDR3 bases are TGTGCCGGAGGGACAGGGGTGAACACTGAAGCTTTCTTT. This gives the protein CAGGTGVNTEAFF.

The V and J genes are TRBV27 and TRBJ2-3; 12 positions agree with TRBD2. Germline V gives CDR1 MNHEY, CDR2 SMNVEV (reference sequence). This CDR3 comprises 15 residues. Trimming removed 7 bases from V and 2 bases from J; junction bases left unmatched: 4. The CDR3 protein is CASTWTSGTTDTQYF. In DNA, the CDR3 is TGTGCCAGCACCTGGACTAGCGGGACCACAGATACGCAGTATTTT.

The CDR3 DNA reads TGTGCCAGCAGGGCACCGGGAACCGTATCGTCCGGGGAGCTGTTTTTT. This gives the protein CASRAPGTVSSGELFF. The rearrangement links TRBV27 to TRBJ2-2, with D maybe TRBD2 (5 bases). Trimming removed 6 bases at V and 6 bases at J, with 20 bases between. The CDR3 totals 16 residues. Germline V gene data show CDR1 as MNHEY and CDR2 as SMNVEV (reference sequence).

This chain connects TRBV2 to TRBJ2-7; the D gene is possibly TRBD1 (5 bases). The CDR3 extends over 14 amino acids. Germline assignment: CDR1 SNHLY and CDR2 FYNNEI. Deletions cut 9 bases from V and 0 bases from J, with 15 bases between. CDR3 amino acids: CASIAQASSYEQYF. In nucleotides, the CDR3 is TGTGCCAGTATTGCACAGGCCAGCTCCTACGAGCAGTACTTC.

Worth noting for this clone: A read error may account for a junction end that differs from germline. The chain recombines TRBV25-1 with TRBJ1-1; possibly TRBD1 for D (5 bases). Germline V gene lookup returns CDR1 MGHDK and CDR2 SYGVNS. The CDR3 spans 12 residues. In nucleotides, the CDR3 is TGTGCCAGCAGTTCGGGGGGAGGAAGCTTAAGCTTT. Translated: CASSSGGGSLSF.

The chain links TRBV6-6 to TRBJ2-3, with TRBD2 matching over 9 bases. CDR1 and CDR2 (germline): MNHNY, SVGAGI (reference sequence). The trim removed 5 bases at V and 4 bases at J, leaving 7 bases unmatched. The CDR3 runs 15 residues. In DNA form, the CDR3 reads TGTGCCAGCAGTCCTATAGCGGGGGCGGCAGATACGCAGTATTTT. Encoded protein: CASSPIAGAADTQYF.

The V gene is TRBV29-1, the J gene TRBJ2-1; tentatively, D is TRBD1 (5 bases). The CDR3 loop spans 13 amino acids. V was cut by 4 bases and J by 4 bases, with 11 bases left in between. Germline-derived CDR1 and CDR2 are SQVTM and ANQGSEA. CDR3 in DNA: TGCAGCGTTGGGCAGGGCGGTTACAATGAGCAGTTCTTC. Its protein product is CSVGQGGYNEQFF.

In DNA, the CDR3 is TGCGCCAGCAGCATGCTAGGTTCGGGCACAGATACGCAGTATTTT. Protein sequence: CASSMLGSGTDTQYF. The chain employs TRBV5-1 and TRBJ2-3; D unresolved. V gave up 4 bases and J gave up 1 base, with 13 bases separating them. CDR3 length: 15 residues. Germline assignment: CDR1 SGHRS and CDR2 YFSETQ.

CDR3 in amino acids: CASSTRTGSSDTQYF. CDR3 nucleotide sequence: TGTGCCAGCAGCACCCGGACAGGGAGCTCAGATACGCAGTATTTT. This chain joins TRBV9 and TRBJ2-3; 8 nucleotides agree with TRBD1. The CDR3 runs 15 residues. Germline-derived CDR1 and CDR2 are SGDLS and YYNGEE. With V trimmed by 4 bases and J by 4 bases, 8 bases remained unmatched.

The genes are TRBV7-2 and TRBJ2-7; TRBD1 might be the D (5 bases). The CDR3 runs 14 residues. The V end was cut by 4 bases, the J end by 2 bases, with 12 bases between. CDR1 and CDR2 (germline): SGHTA, FQGNSA. DNA of the CDR3: TGTGCCAGCAGCTCCGTCCCAGGGACCTACGAGCAGTACTTC. Translated, it gives CASSSVPGTYEQYF.

The chain joins TRBV6-5 to TRBJ1-1; 7 bases are a match to TRBD1. Trimming took 7 bases from V and 6 from J; bases not matched to a gene: 14. Germline V gene sequence: CDR1 MNHEY, CDR2 SVGAGI. The CDR3 is 15 residues long. The chain's CDR3 is CASTLTGAGTSEAFF. As DNA, the CDR3 is TGTGCCAGCACCTTAACAGGGGCGGGAACATCTGAAGCTTTCTTT.